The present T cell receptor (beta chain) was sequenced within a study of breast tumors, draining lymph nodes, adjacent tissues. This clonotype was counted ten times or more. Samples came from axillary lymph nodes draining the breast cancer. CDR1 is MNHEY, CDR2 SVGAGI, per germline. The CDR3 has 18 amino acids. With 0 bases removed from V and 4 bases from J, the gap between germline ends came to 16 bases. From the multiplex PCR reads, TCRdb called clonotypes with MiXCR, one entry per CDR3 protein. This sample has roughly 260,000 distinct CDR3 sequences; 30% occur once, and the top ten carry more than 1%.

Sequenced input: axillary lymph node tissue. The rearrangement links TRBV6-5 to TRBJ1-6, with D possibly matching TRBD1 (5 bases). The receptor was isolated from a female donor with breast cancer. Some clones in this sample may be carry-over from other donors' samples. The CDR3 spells CASSYSGGAGGYNSPLHF. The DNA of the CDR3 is TGTGCCAGCAGTTACTCCGGAGGGGCCGGTGGATATAATTCACCCCTCCACTTT.